This paragraph reports one T cell receptor beta chain. Its specific antigen is unknown. Base qualities are not at hand, and no much larger clone is one base apart. Healthy HIV-negative adults with no recently reported acute infections or vaccinations were included as donors. Every donor was a Caucasian adult living in Nashville, Tennessee, USA. Magnetic negative selection was used to enrich CD4+ T cells, after which naive cells were positively selected on CD45RA and the negative fraction became the memory subset. Blood was obtained by leukapheresis, after which PBMCs were separated by Ficoll-Histopaque density gradient centrifugation and cryopreserved in liquid nitrogen vapor phase. Analytical flow cytometry was used to check the purity and quantity of each magnetically sorted T cell population. Genomic DNA was isolated from every sorted fraction and measured by UV absorbance on a Nanodrop 2000c.

The data derive from a study of shared clonotypes between healthy human individuals (dated by TCRdb to 2018 to 2020). For the study in its entirety: The cohort included three men and a couple of women between 18 and 49 years of age. The study deeply sequenced blood TCR repertoires of about 5 healthy adults to estimate repertoire size and the extent of clonotype sharing between individuals. Different laboratories and diverse techniques were used to prepare libraries and sequence TCR repertoires, to increase sequencing depth and limit assay-specific biases. Per donor, leukapheresis produced somewhere between about 0.94 and 9.5 billion PBMCs. For each donor, three plates each were used for CD4 naive and CD4 memory, two plates were used for CD8 naive, and one plate was used for CD8 memory. The study at large found these results: Based on pairwise subsampling, the degree of clonotype sharing among donors was expected to be affected by sequencing depth. Naive subsets generally had larger estimated clonotype richness than memory subsets did. Sampling was restricted to blood, and TCR repertoires in tissues likely differ from the TCR repertoires found in blood. Sharing across a few donors was observed for about 4.8% of naive CD4, about 4% of naive CD8, about 2.3% of memory CD4, and around 0.4% of memory CD8 clonotypes. Compared with non-shared clonotypes, the clonotypes found in all four sorted-subset donors had higher generation probabilities. Incomplete sequencing was indicated by rarefaction of sorted-subset datasets, despite the large sequencing depth. The small number of donors limited the genetic and exposure-history diversity represented.

TCR CDR3 regions were amplified from genomic DNA by multiplex PCR using the deep immunoSEQ assay. For each cell subset, the extracted genomic DNA was distributed evenly across all wells of several immunoSEQ 96-well plates, and each plate served as one replicate. Each replicate PCR for sorted subsets received about 0.2 ug genomic DNA, equal to about 30,000 T cell genomes. Purified libraries were measured with a Qubit 3.0 fluorometer, size-checked on a Bioanalyzer 2100, and measured again with the KAPA Library Quantification kit. A separate single-read 150-cycle Illumina NextSeq 550 flow cell was used to sequence each immunoSEQ 96-well plate. The authors' pipeline ran thus. Because the immunoSEQ output included only junctional sequences and no quality scores, the filtering could not be the same as the filtering used for full-length reads. Sequences were annotated with PyIR, a Python wrapper for IgBLAST v1.9, using IMGT germline references to assign V/J genes and CDR3. Reads with weak V/J assignments (E-value above 1e-6), missing CDR3, stop codons, out-of-frame junctions, or ambiguous translated residues were removed. V3J clonotypes were defined as sequences sharing the same inferred V gene, J gene, and CDR3 amino acid sequence. The percentage overlap between two repertoires was calculated by dividing the number of shared unique clonotypes by the size of the smaller repertoire. RTK rarefaction, the Chao1 estimator, and Recon v2.1 estimates of unobserved clonotypes were used to assess repertoire richness. For all TCRbeta clonotypes obtained by the gDNA method from several donors, generation probabilities were computed with OLGA. What TCRdb holds here is the immuneACCESS table cut down to in-frame rearrangements. Part of the clones is not present; checked against another copy, under half of the missing clones reflect an unresolved V gene, and the others are unexplained. V and J calls and clone size come straight from that table; D and trimming were deduced from the DNA. In this sample the table shows around 700,000 clones, around 78% of which occur a single time. Around 2% of the sample is in the top ten clones.

From V the trimming removes 5 bases and from J it removes 5 bases, while the gene matches leave 5 bases of the junction unaccounted for. CDR1 and CDR2, looked up from the germline V gene, are MDHEN and SYDVKM. From the cysteine through the phenylalanine, the CDR3 covers 15 amino acids. Solely the CDR3 DNA is kept, with 45 bases framed from the first base. The origin of this receptor is a woman between 25 and 40 years old in good health. Input material: memory CD4+ T cells sorted from blood. This specimen's cell subset or site label, interpreted: CD45RA-negative fraction. The chain links TRBV28 with TRBJ2-3, with TRBD2 identical over 12 junction bases. The CDR3 corresponds to CASSITSGRRDTQYF. The DNA is TGTGCCAGCAGTATTACTAGCGGGAGGAGAGATACGCAGTATTTT.